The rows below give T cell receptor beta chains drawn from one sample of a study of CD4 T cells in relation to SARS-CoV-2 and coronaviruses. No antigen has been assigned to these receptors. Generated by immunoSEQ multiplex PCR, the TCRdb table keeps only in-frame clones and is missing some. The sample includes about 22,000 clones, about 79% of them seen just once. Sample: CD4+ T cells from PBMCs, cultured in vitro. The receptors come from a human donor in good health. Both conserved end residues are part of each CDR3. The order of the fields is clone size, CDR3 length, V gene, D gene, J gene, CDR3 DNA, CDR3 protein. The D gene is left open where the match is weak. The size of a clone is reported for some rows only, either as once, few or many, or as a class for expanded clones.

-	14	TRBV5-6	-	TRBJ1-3	TGTGCCAGCGTCGCCCAGGGCTCTGGAAACACCATATATTTT	CASVAQGSGNTIYF
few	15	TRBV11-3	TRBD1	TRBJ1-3	TGTGCCAGCAGTCCGGGACAGGGACCAGGAAACACCATATATTTT	CASSPGQGPGNTIYF
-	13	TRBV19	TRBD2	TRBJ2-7	TGTGCCAGTAGTCGGGAGGCGCTCTACGAGCAGTACTTC	CASSREALYEQYF
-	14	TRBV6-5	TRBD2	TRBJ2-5	TGTGCCAGCACATTACTAGCGGGAGTTGAGACCCAGTACTTC	CASTLLAGVETQYF
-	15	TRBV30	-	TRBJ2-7	TGTGCCTGGAGTGTACGGGTTTCAGACTTGAGTGAGCAGTACTTC	CAWSVRVSDLSEQYF
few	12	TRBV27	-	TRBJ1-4	TGTGCCAGCAGTTCTGTCGGAGAAAAACTGTTTTTT	CASSSVGEKLFF
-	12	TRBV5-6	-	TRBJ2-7	TGTGCCAGCAGCTTGCAGGTTAACGAGCAGTACTTC	CASSLQVNEQYF
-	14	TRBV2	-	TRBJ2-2	TGTGCCAGCAGTGTGTTCCCCGCCACCGGGGAGCTGTTTTTT	CASSVFPATGELFF
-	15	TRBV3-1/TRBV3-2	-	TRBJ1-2	TGTGCCAGCAGCCAAGGCAGGGTTGCTAACTATGGCTACACCTTC	CASSQGRVANYGYTF
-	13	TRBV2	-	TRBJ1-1	TGTGCCAGCAGCTTTACAGGGTTTACTGAAGCTTTCTTT	CASSFTGFTEAFF
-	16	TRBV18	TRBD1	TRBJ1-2	TGTGCCAGCTCCCCTTCACAGGGGCTAACACCCTACGGCTACACCTTC	CASSPSQGLTPYGYTF
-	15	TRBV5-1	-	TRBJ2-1	TGCGCCAGCAGCCCCGGGACCGAAGGTTCTGGTGAGCAGTTCTTC	CASSPGTEGSGEQFF
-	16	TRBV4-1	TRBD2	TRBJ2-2	TGCGCCAGCAGCCAGCTGGGCGGGAGGGACACCGGGGAGCTGTTTTTT	CASSQLGGRDTGELFF
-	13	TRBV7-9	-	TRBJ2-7	TGTGCCAGCAGCTCGGGGGCGATTTACGAGCAGTACTTC	CASSSGAIYEQYF
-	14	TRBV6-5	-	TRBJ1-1	TGTGCCACACAGACAGATTTTTGGAACACTGAAGCTTTCTTT	CATQTDFWNTEAFF
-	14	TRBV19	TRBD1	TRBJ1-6	TGTGCCAGTAGCTCCGGGACAGTAGCTTCACCCCTCCACTTT	CASSSGTVASPLHF
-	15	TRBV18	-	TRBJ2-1	TGTGCCAGCTCACCACCGTCCAGCCCCGGGAATGAGCAGTTCTTC	CASSPPSSPGNEQFF
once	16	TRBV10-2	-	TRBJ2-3	TGCGCCAGCAGTGAGTCGATGGGGGCCCGCACAGATACGCAGTATTTT	CASSESMGARTDTQYF
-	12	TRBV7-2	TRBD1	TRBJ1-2	TGTGCCAGCAGCCAGGACAGGGTTGCTTTCACCTTC	CASSQDRVAFTF
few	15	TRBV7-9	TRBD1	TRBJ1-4	TGTGCCAGCAGCAGGGGACAGGCAACTAATGAAAAACTGTTTTTT	CASSRGQATNEKLFF
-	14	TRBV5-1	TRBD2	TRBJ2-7	TGCGCCAGCAGCTTAGCGGGGGGTCCCTACGAGCAGTACTTC	CASSLAGGPYEQYF
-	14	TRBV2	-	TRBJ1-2	TGTGCCAGCAGTGGCAGGGGCGACATGTATGGCTACACCTTC	CASSGRGDMYGYTF
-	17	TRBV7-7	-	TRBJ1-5	TGTGCCAGCAGCTTAGGTGGCGGGGTTTGTAGCAATCAGCCCCAGCATTTT	CASSLGGGVCSNQPQHF
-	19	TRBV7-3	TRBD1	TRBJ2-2	TGTGCCAGCAGCACCTACAGGGGCCCGCCAGCCCTAAACACCGGGGAGCTGTTTTTT	CASSTYRGPPALNTGELFF
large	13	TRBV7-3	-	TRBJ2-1	TGTGCCAGCAGCTTCAACCCCGGCTATGAGCAGTTCTTC	CASSFNPGYEQFF
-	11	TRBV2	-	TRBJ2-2	TGTGCCAGCATCCTTGACGGGGAGCTGTTTTTT	CASILDGELFF
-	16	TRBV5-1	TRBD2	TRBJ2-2	TGCGCCAGCAGCGATACTAGCGGGCGCAACACCGGGGAGCTGTTTTTT	CASSDTSGRNTGELFF
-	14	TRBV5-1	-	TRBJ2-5	TGCGCCAGCAGCTCTCTCGGGGTAGGGGAGACCCAGTACTTC	CASSSLGVGETQYF
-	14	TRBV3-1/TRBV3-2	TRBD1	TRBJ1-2	TGTGCCAGCAGCCAATTCCGGGACAGCTATGGCTACACCTTC	CASSQFRDSYGYTF
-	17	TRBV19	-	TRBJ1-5	TGTGCCAGTAGTAAGGACTCGGGATGGGTAAGCAATCAGCCCCAGCATTTT	CASSKDSGWVSNQPQHF
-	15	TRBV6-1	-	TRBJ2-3	TGTGCCAGCAGTGAAGTCGGCGGGAGCACAGATACGCAGTATTTT	CASSEVGGSTDTQYF
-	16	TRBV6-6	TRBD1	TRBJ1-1	TGTGCCAGCAGTTACTCGAGTGGGACAGGGAACACTGAAGCTTTCTTT	CASSYSSGTGNTEAFF
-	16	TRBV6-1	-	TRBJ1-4	TGTGCCAGCAGTGAAGCACCCCTGGGCTATAATGAAAAACTGTTTTTT	CASSEAPLGYNEKLFF
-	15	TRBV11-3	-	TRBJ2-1	TGTGCCAGCAGCTTAGATCCCGGCTCCTACAATGAGCAGTTCTTC	CASSLDPGSYNEQFF
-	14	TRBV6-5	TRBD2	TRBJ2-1	TGTGCCAGCAGCTGGACTAGCGGACACAATGAGCAGTTCTTC	CASSWTSGHNEQFF
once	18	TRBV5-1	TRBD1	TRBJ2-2	TGCGCCAGCAGCTTGGGCCTTGACAGGGCCTTTTATACCGGGGAGCTGTTTTTT	CASSLGLDRAFYTGELFF
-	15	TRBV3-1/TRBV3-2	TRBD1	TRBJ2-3	TGTGCCAGCAGACGGACAGGGGCTACCACAGATACGCAGTATTTT	CASRRTGATTDTQYF
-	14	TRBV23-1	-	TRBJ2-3	TGCGCCAGCAGTCAAGGGACTAGCACAGATACGCAGTATTTT	CASSQGTSTDTQYF
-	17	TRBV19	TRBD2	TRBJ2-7	TGTGCCAGTAGTAGCAGAGGACTAGCGGGAGTGACCTACGAGCAGTACTTC	CASSSRGLAGVTYEQYF
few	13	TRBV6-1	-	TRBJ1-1	TGTGCCAGCAGTGATAGTAGTAAAACTGAAGCTTTCTTT	CASSDSSKTEAFF
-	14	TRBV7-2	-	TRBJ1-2	TGTGCCAGCAGCTTAAAGGCGGGAAACTATGGCTACACCTTC	CASSLKAGNYGYTF